This record looks at one TCR beta chain sequence and its context. This record comes from a study of Ad26.COV2.S vaccination and SARS-CoV-2 variants. For the study at large: Within the COV1001 Ad26.COV2.S trial arm, the donor was enrolled.

Regarding treatment: about 20 received Ad26.COV2.S at low or high dose, single or two shots; 5 received placebo; per-sample allocation not given. Day 63 following the first vaccine or placebo injection was when the samples were taken. Boston hosted the donor, who was an adult aged 18-55 years. Wuhan-strain spike was delivered by a replication-incompetent Ad26 vector. This CDR3 region has 16 residues. With 0 bases removed from V and 3 bases from J, the gap between germline ends came to 14 bases. Per germline, CDR1 SGHRS and CDR2 YFSETQ. The data were produced by immunoSEQ multiplex PCR, yet TCRdb's version contains in-frame clones alone and is incomplete. The sample lists hundreds of thousands of clones, about 89% occurring once.

Specimen: peripheral blood, collected in a trial of Ad26.COV2.S vaccine versus placebo. This clonotype was sampled from a person between 18 and 59 years old who received the Ad26.COV2.S COVID-19 vaccine or a placebo. The J gene is TRBJ2-3, the V gene TRBV5-1, with D possibly being TRBD2 (6 bases). CDR3 in DNA: TGCGCCAGCAGCTTGGTGGCGGGAAGCCGAACAGATACGCAGTATTTT. Encoded protein: CASSLVAGSRTDTQYF.